The 22 T cell receptor beta chains presented below share a single source sample, sequenced in a study of cytomegalovirus exposure and HLA in healthy donors. Method: immunoSEQ multiplex PCR; TCRdb's copy keeps in-frame clones and lacks some. Among over 100,000 clones, more than 70% were seen once, and the ten largest hold more than 2%. The sample was PBMCs. These receptors were obtained from a woman aged 18-29 years in good health and CMV-seronegative.

The chain has TRBV29-1 and TRBJ1-3; D might be TRBD1 (6 bases). Per germline, CDR1 SQVTM and CDR2 ANQGSEA. The CDR3 spans 15 residues. Trimming cost V 7 bases and J 3 bases, with 19 bases left between them. CDR3 DNA sequence: TGCAGCGCCAGAGGGGGGGAGATGTTTGGAAACACCATATATTTT. It is translated as CSARGGEMFGNTIYF.

The V and J genes are TRBV10-3 and TRBJ1-4; 8 bases map to TRBD1. The germline CDR1 and CDR2 sequences are ENHRY and SYGVKD. The CDR3 contains 15 residues. Trimming cost V 2 bases and J 1 base; bases outside gene matches: 0. CDR3 region: CAISEGQGTNEKLFF. The CDR3 DNA reads TGTGCCATCAGTGAGGGACAGGGAACTAATGAAAAACTGTTTTTT.

This sequence joins TRBV7-2 and TRBJ1-2; tentative D call: TRBD1 (6 bases). CDR1 and CDR2 (germline): SGHTA, FQGNSA. Trimming removed 1 base at V and 2 bases at J, with 11 bases between. The CDR3 is 15 amino acids. CDR3 sequence reads: CASSLDAGVNYGYTF. The CDR3 DNA is TGTGCCAGCAGCTTAGATGCAGGGGTAAACTATGGCTACACCTTC.

The chain combines TRBV9 with TRBJ2-1; 7 nucleotides align to TRBD1. Losses at the gene ends were 2 bases for V and 7 bases for J; bases not matched to a gene: 9. This CDR3 has 15 amino acids. Germline V gene lookup returns CDR1 SGDLS and CDR2 YYNGEE. CDR3 residues: CASSVGTVRGNEQFF. DNA for the CDR3: TGTGCCAGCAGCGTCGGGACAGTTAGAGGGAATGAGCAGTTCTTC.

The chain couples TRBV4-2 to TRBJ2-7; 10 nucleotides match TRBD2. The CDR3 has 16 residues. From germline, CDR1 is LGHNA and CDR2 YNFKEQ. Trimming at V came to 4 bases and at J to 2 bases, leaving 8 bases not matched to a gene. Written as DNA, the CDR3 is TGTGCCAGCAGCCCCGCTTCCAGCGGGAGGGCCTACGAGCAGTACTTC. This encodes CASSPASSGRAYEQYF.

J is TRBJ1-4 and V is TRBV27; possibly TRBD1 for D (5 bases). V lost 3 bases to trimming and J lost 8 bases, with 13 bases between them. The CDR3 extends over 14 amino acids. Germline lookup yields CDR1 MNHEY and CDR2 SMNVEV (reference sequence). CDR3 bases: TGTGCCAGCAGTTTCTCAGGGCAACGGGAAAAACTGTTTTTT. Translating it yields CASSFSGQREKLFF.

The CDR3 DNA is TGTGCCAGCAGAGTAATGAGGAATGAGCAGTTCTTC. Its protein product is CASRVMRNEQFF. The chain joins TRBV2 to TRBJ2-1; D is unclear. The CDR3 length is 12 residues. The V gene lost 6 bases and the J gene lost 7 bases, with 10 bases spanning the gap. Germline V gene sequence: CDR1 SNHLY, CDR2 FYNNEI.

The genes are TRBV29-1 and TRBJ2-3; TRBD2 might be the D (5 bases). This CDR3 contains 12 residues. Per germline, CDR1 SQVTM and CDR2 ANQGSEA. The germline V and J ends were trimmed by 2 bases and 7 bases, with 10 bases remaining between them. Here the CDR3 reads CSVEFSGYTQYF. CDR3 bases: TGCAGCGTTGAATTTTCGGGGTATACGCAGTATTTT.

The V gene is TRBV28, the J gene TRBJ2-7, with D possibly matching TRBD2 (5 bases). Germline lookup yields CDR1 MDHEN and CDR2 SYDVKM. Between the trimmed V and J ends, which lost 3 bases and 3 bases, there was a span of 15 bases. The CDR3 runs 15 residues. CDR3 bases: TGTGCCAGCAGTTTCTCCCCAACTAGAATCTACGAGCAGTACTTC. Translated, it gives CASSFSPTRIYEQYF.

The rearrangement joins TRBV30 to TRBJ1-2; 7 bases match TRBD1. Germline CDR1 is GTSNPN and CDR2 is SVGIG (reference sequence). The CDR3 runs to 16 residues. V lost 3 bases and J lost 1; bases outside the gene matches: 11. CDR3 nucleotide sequence: TGTGCCTGGAGGCAACCCGGGACAGCCCTTAACTATGGCTACACCTTC. It yields the protein CAWRQPGTALNYGYTF. The full variable domain, in which reference TRBV30 and TRBJ1-2 provide the parts outside the CDR3, is SQTIHQWPATLVQPVGSPLSLECTVEGTSNPNLYWYRQAAGRGLQLLFYSVGIGQISSEVPQNLSASRPQDRQFILSSKKLLLSDSGFYLCAWRQPGTALNYGYTFGSGTRLTVV.

V usage is TRBV6-5 and J usage is TRBJ2-7; possible D gene TRBD1, 5 bases. Between the trimmed V and J ends, which lost 5 bases and 4 bases, there was a span of 15 bases. Germline V gene sequence: CDR1 MNHEY, CDR2 SVGAGI. The CDR3 spans 14 residues. CDR3 bases: TGTGCCAGCAGTGGCAGGGCCCTTACTTACGAGCAGTACTTC. It codes for CASSGRALTYEQYF.

The genes are TRBV4-3 and TRBJ2-7; the D is unclear. CDR3 length: 13 amino acids. Germline V gives CDR1 LGHNA, CDR2 YSLEER. V was trimmed by 1 base and J by 3 bases, leaving 7 bases between them. The chain's CDR3 is CASSQAPLYEQYF. The CDR3 DNA reads TGCGCCAGCAGCCAAGCCCCCCTCTACGAGCAGTACTTC.

This chain links TRBV7-9 with TRBJ2-3, with D maybe TRBD2 (6 bases). Trimming removed 6 bases from V and 0 bases from J, with 19 bases in between. CDR3 length: 17 residues. Germline CDR1 is SEHNR and CDR2 is FQNEAQ (reference sequence). The CDR3 DNA follows: TGTGCCAGCAGTCCCGGGACTTCCTTCGGTAGCACAGATACGCAGTATTTT. The encoded protein is CASSPGTSFGSTDTQYF. The whole variable domain, filled in from reference TRBV7-9 and TRBJ2-3, reads DTGVSQNPRHKITKRGQNVTFRCDPISEHNRLYWYRQTLGQGPEFLTYFQNEAQLEKSRLLSDRFSAERPKGSFSTLEIQRTEQGDSAMYLCASSPGTSFGSTDTQYFGPGTRLTVL.

The genes are TRBV5-1 and TRBJ2-7, with 8 bases that match TRBD2. Trimming cost V 3 bases and J 0 bases; bases outside gene matches: 8. Germline CDR1 reads SGHRS; CDR2 reads YFSETQ. The CDR3 length is 16 residues. CDR3 bases: TGCGCCAGCAGCTGGGAGCGGGGGAGGAGCTCCTACGAGCAGTACTTC. Translated, it gives CASSWERGRSSYEQYF.

The chain couples TRBV30 to TRBJ1-5; a weak D match, TRBD1 (5 bases). V was clipped by 0 bases and J by 2 bases, with 11 bases between them. CDR1 and CDR2 from the germline V gene are GTSNPN and SVGIG (reference sequence). The CDR3 extends over 15 amino acids. The CDR3 reads CAWSVLGGRNQPQHF. CDR3 DNA: TGTGCCTGGAGTGTACTGGGGGGTCGCAATCAGCCCCAGCATTTT. The variable domain in full, completed from reference TRBV30 and TRBJ1-5, reads SQTIHQWPATLVQPVGSPLSLECTVEGTSNPNLYWYRQAAGRGLQLLFYSVGIGQISSEVPQNLSASRPQDRQFILSSKKLLLSDSGFYLCAWSVLGGRNQPQHFGDGTRLSIL.

The gene calls are TRBV10-3 and TRBJ1-3; possible D gene TRBD1, 6 bases. This CDR3 is 14 amino acids long. Germline CDR1 is ENHRY and CDR2 is SYGVKD. The V end lost 8 bases, the J end lost 0 bases, and 11 bases lay between the germline ends. Written as DNA, the CDR3 is TGTGCCATCGGAACAGGGATCTCTGGAAACACCATATATTTT. Protein product: CAIGTGISGNTIYF.

The chain has TRBV28 and TRBJ1-1, with D tentatively TRBD1 (6 bases). CDR1 and CDR2 (germline): MDHEN, SYDVKM. V was trimmed by 10 bases and J by 6 bases, leaving 15 bases between them. The CDR3 sequence is 12 residues long. The CDR3 reads CATGQSQPEAFF. The CDR3 DNA follows: TGTGCCACTGGACAGTCCCAACCTGAAGCTTTCTTT.

The rearrangement uses TRBV4-2 and TRBJ2-1; 10 bases are shared with TRBD2. The germline gives CDR1 LGHNA, CDR2 YNFKEQ. The CDR3 loop spans 15 amino acids. V shed 1 base and J 8 bases; nucleotides not matched to a gene: 5. For the CDR3, the DNA is TGTGCCAGCAGCCAAGGCGGTCTAGCGGGAGATGAGCAGTTCTTC. Encoded protein: CASSQGGLAGDEQFF.

J is TRBJ2-1 and V is TRBV20-1; D gene ambiguous. Germline V gene sequence: CDR1 DFQATT, CDR2 SNEGSKA (reference sequence). The CDR3 consists of 11 residues. The germline V and J ends were trimmed by 4 bases and 4 bases, with 5 bases remaining between them. The CDR3 DNA follows: TGCAGTGCTATCTTATACAATGAGCAGTTCTTC. It yields the protein CSAILYNEQFF.

V is TRBV4-1 and J is TRBJ1-5; D remains ambiguous. CDR3 length: 16 residues. With 0 bases removed from V and 3 bases from J, the gap between germline ends came to 12 bases. The germline gives CDR1 MGHRA, CDR2 YSYEKL. In DNA, the CDR3 is TGCGCCAGCAGCCAAGAAGGAGGGCGGATCAATCAGCCCCAGCATTTT. Its translation is CASSQEGGRINQPQHF.

The chain joins TRBV2 to TRBJ2-5; D ambiguous. Trimming cost V 3 bases and J 5 bases, with 10 bases left between them. The CDR3 spans 13 residues. Germline lookup yields CDR1 SNHLY and CDR2 FYNNEI. The CDR3 loop is CASSDQARETQYF. The CDR3 DNA follows: TGTGCCAGCAGTGACCAAGCCCGGGAGACCCAGTACTTC.

The V call is TRBV6-6, the J call TRBJ1-3; D possibly corresponds to TRBD1 (5 bases). With 4 bases removed from V and 4 bases from J, the gap between germline ends came to 17 bases. This CDR3 has 16 amino acids. Germline lookup yields CDR1 MNHNY and CDR2 SVGAGI (reference sequence). CDR3 coding DNA: TGTGCCAGCAGTTCAGGGTATGCGAACTCAGGAAACACCATATATTTT. Protein: CASSSGYANSGNTIYF.